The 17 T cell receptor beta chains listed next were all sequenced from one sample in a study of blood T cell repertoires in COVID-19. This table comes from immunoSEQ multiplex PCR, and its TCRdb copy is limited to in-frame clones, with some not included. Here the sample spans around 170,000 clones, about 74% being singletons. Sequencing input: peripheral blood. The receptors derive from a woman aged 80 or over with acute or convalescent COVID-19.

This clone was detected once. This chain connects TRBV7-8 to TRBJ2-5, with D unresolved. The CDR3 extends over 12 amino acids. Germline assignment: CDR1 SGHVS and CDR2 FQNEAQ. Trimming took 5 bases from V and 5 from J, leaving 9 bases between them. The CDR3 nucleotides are TGTGCCAGCAGCCCATCGCGGGAGACCCAGTACTTC. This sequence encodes CASSPSRETQYF.

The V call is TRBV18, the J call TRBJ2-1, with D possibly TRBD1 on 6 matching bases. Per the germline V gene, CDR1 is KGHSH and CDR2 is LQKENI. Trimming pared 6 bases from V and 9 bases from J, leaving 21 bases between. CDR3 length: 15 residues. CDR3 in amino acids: CASSEGVVEIGEQFF. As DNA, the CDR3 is TGTGCCAGCTCTGAGGGGGTCGTCGAGATCGGTGAGCAGTTCTTC.

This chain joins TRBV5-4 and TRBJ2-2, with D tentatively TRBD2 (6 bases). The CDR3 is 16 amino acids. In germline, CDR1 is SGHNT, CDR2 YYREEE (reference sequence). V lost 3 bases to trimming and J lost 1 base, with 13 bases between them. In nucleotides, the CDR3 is TGTGCCAGCAGCTCCGGAGGGGCCCTGAACACCGGGGAGCTGTTTTTT. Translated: CASSSGGALNTGELFF.

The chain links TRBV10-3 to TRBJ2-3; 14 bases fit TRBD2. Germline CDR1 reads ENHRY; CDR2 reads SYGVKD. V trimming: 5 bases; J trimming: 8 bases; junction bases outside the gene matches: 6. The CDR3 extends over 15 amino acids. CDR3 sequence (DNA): TGTGCCATCAGTCCGGGACTAGCGGGAGTCGTTACGCAGTATTTT. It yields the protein CAISPGLAGVVTQYF.

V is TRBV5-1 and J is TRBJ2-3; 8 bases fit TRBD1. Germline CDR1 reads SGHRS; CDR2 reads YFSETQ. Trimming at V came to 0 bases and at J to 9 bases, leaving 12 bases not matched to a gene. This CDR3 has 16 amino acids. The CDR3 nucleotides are TGCGCCAGCAGCTTGGAGGCAGGGGGCCCTTTAGGAACGCAGTATTTT. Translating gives CASSLEAGGPLGTQYF.

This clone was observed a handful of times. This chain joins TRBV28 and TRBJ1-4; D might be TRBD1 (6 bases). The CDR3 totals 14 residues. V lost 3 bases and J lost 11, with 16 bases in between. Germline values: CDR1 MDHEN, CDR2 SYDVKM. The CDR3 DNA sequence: TGTGCCAGCAGTTTTATGCGATCAGGGGCCAAACTGTTTTTT. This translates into CASSFMRSGAKLFF.

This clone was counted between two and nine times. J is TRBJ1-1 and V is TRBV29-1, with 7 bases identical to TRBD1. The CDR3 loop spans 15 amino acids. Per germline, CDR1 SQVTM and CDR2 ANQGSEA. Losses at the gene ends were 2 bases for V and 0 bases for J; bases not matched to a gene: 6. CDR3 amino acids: CSVESNRGMNTEAFF. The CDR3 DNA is TGCAGCGTTGAAAGCAACAGGGGCATGAACACTGAAGCTTTCTTT.

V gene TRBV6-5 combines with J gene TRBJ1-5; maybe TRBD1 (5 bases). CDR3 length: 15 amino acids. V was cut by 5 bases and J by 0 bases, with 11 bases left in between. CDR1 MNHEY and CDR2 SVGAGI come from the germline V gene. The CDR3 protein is CASSRQRNSNQPQHF. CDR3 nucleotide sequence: TGTGCCAGCAGTCGACAGAGAAATAGCAATCAGCCCCAGCATTTT.

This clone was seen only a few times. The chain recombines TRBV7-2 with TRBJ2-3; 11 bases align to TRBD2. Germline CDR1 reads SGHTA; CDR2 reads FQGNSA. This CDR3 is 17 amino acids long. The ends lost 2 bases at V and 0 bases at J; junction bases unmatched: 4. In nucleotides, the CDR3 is TGTGCCAGCAGCTTAATAGCGGGAGGGCCGAGCACAGATACGCAGTATTTT. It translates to CASSLIAGGPSTDTQYF. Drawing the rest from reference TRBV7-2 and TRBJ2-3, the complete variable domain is GAGVSQSPSNKVTEKGKDVELRCDPISGHTALYWYRQSLGQGLEFLIYFQGNSAPDKSGLPSDRFSAERTGGSVSTLTIQRTQQEDSAVYLCASSLIAGGPSTDTQYFGPGTRLTVL.

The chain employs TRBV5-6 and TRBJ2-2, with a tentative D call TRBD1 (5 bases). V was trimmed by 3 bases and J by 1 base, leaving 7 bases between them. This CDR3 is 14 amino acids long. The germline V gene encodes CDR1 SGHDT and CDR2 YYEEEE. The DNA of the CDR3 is TGTGCCAGCAGCTACGACAGGAACACCGGGGAGCTGTTTTTT. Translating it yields CASSYDRNTGELFF.

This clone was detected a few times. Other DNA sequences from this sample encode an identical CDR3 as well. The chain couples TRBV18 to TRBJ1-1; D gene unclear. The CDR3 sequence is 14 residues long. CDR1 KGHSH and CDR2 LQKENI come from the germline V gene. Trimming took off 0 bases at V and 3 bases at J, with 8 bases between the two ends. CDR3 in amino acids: CASSPPVSDTEAFF. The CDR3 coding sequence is TGTGCCAGCTCACCACCGGTCAGCGACACTGAAGCTTTCTTT. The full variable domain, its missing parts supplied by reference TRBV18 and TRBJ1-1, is NAGVMQNPRHLVRRRGQEARLRCSPMKGHSHVYWYRQLPEEGLKFMVYLQKENIIDESGMPKERFSAEFPKEGPSILRIQQVVRGDSAAYFCASSPPVSDTEAFFGQGTRLTVV.

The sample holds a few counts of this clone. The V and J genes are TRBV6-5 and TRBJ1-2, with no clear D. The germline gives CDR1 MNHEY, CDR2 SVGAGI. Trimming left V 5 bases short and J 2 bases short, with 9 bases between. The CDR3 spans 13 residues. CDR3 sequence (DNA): TGTGCCAGCAGTAGCCGGGAAAACTATGGCTACACCTTC. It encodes CASSSRENYGYTF.

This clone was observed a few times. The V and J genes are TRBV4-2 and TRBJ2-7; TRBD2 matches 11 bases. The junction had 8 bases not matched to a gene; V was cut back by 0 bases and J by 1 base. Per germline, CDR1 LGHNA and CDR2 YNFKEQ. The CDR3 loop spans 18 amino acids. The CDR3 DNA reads TGTGCCAGCAGCCAAGAGCAACTAGCGGGAGTCACGTCCTACGAGCAGTACTTC. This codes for CASSQEQLAGVTSYEQYF.

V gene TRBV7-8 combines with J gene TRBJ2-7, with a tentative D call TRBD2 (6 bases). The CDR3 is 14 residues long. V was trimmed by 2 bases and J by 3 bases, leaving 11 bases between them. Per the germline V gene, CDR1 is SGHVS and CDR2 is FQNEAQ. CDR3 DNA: TGTGCCAGCAGCTTATCCGGGACTGGCTACGAGCAGTACTTC. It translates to CASSLSGTGYEQYF.

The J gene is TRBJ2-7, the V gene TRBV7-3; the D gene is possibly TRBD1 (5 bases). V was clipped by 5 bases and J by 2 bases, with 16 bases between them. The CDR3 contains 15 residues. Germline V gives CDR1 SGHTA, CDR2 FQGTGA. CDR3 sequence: CASSQQSGQPYEQYF. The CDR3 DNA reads TGTGCCAGCAGCCAACAGTCAGGGCAACCCTACGAGCAGTACTTC.

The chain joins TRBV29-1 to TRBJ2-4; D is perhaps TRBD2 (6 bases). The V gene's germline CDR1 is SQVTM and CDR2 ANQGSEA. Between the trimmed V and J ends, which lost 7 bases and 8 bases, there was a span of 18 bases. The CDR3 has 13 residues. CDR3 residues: CSGMTSSGYIQYF. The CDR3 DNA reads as TGCAGCGGTATGACTAGTTCAGGATACATTCAGTACTTC.

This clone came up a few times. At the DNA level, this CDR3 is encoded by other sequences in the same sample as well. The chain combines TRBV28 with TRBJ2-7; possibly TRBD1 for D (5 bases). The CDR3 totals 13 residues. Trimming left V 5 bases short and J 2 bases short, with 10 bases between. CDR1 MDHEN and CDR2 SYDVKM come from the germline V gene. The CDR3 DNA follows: TGTGCCAGCAGTCCCGGACACACCTACGAGCAGTACTTC. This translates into CASSPGHTYEQYF. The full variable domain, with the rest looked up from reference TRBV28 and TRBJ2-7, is DVKVTQSSRYLVKRTGEKVFLECVQDMDHENMFWYRQDPGLGLRLIYFSYDVKMKEKGDIPEGYSVSREKKERFSLILESASTNQTSMYLCASSPGHTYEQYFGPGTRLTVT.